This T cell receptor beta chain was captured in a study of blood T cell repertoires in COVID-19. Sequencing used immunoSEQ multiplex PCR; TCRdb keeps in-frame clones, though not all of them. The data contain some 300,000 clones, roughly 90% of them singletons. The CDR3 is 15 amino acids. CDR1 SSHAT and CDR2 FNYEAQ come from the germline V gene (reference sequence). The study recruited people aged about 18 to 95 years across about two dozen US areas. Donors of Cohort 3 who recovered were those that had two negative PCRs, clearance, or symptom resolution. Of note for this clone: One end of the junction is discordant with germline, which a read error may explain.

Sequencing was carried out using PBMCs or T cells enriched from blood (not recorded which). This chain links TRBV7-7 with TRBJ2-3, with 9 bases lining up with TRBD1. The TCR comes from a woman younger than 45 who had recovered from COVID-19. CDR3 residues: CASSLGTGSTDTQYF. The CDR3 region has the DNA TGTGCTAGCAGCTTGGGGACAGGGAGCACAGATACGCAGTATTTT.